Each of the 22 T cell receptor beta chains below was sequenced from the same sample in a study of cytomegalovirus exposure and HLA in healthy donors. Data came from immunoSEQ multiplex PCR; TCRdb stores just in-frame clones and leaves some out. Here the sample spans some 290,000 clones, roughly 86% being singletons. The specimen was PBMCs. Receptors originate from a man aged 30 to 45 in good health and CMV-seronegative.

V usage is TRBV7-2 and J usage is TRBJ2-7; 7 positions match TRBD2. Germline-derived CDR1 and CDR2 are SGHTA and FQGNSA. This CDR3 is 17 amino acids long. V was clipped by 3 bases and J by 2 bases; unmatched bases: 13. The CDR3 protein is CASSLADLAAATYEQYF. CDR3 coding DNA: TGTGCCAGCAGCTTGGCCGACCTAGCGGCGGCCACCTACGAGCAGTACTTC.

This chain links TRBV6-5 with TRBJ1-4; possible D gene TRBD1, 5 bases. Per germline, CDR1 MNHEY and CDR2 SVGAGI. V lost 4 bases, J lost 10 bases, and 16 bases lay in between. The CDR3 loop spans 14 amino acids. CDR3 nucleotides: TGTGCCAGCAGTTCCGGGCGGGACTGGGGAAAACTGTTTTTT. As protein: CASSSGRDWGKLFF.

The J gene is TRBJ2-1, the V gene TRBV5-1; the D gene is possibly TRBD1 (6 bases). The germline CDR1 and CDR2 sequences are SGHRS and YFSETQ. This CDR3 spans 16 amino acids. V was cut by 5 bases and J by 4 bases, with 19 bases left in between. The CDR3 DNA reads as TGCGCCAGCAGTTCCCGCCAGGGGCTAGAGTACAATGAGCAGTTCTTC. It is translated as CASSSRQGLEYNEQFF.

The V and J genes are TRBV9 and TRBJ1-2; TRBD1 matches at 7 bases. J lost 6 bases, V lost 4 bases, and 9 bases had no gene match. CDR1 SGDLS and CDR2 YYNGEE come from the germline V gene. CDR3 length: 14 amino acids. CDR3 coding DNA: TGTGCCAGCAGCCCTGACAGGGAGCGGGATGGCTACACCTTC. It translates to CASSPDRERDGYTF.

The V gene is TRBV7-8, the J gene TRBJ2-2; no clear D gene. The CDR3 totals 15 residues. Germline V gives CDR1 SGHVS, CDR2 FQNEAQ. V lost 2 bases and J lost 2, with 9 bases in between. CDR3 in DNA: TGTGCCAGCAGCTTAAAGAGAGTAAACACCGGGGAGCTGTTTTTT. Translation: CASSLKRVNTGELFF.

The V and J genes are TRBV7-6 and TRBJ2-7; no reliable D call. CDR3 length: 15 residues. Trimming left V 2 bases short and J 3 bases short, with 14 bases between. Germline loops: CDR1 SGHVS, CDR2 FNYEAQ. CDR3 residues: CASSLHPGFVYEQYF. The CDR3 DNA is TGTGCCAGCAGCTTACACCCGGGTTTTGTCTACGAGCAGTACTTC.

The genes are TRBV9 and TRBJ2-1; TRBD1 agrees at 8 bases. The CDR3 spans 16 residues. Per germline, CDR1 SGDLS and CDR2 YYNGEE. V was pared by 4 bases and J by 4 bases, with 10 bases of the junction left unmatched. DNA for the CDR3: TGTGCCAGCAGCCTCAAACAGGGGGTCGGTTACAATGAGCAGTTCTTC. This translates into CASSLKQGVGYNEQFF.

The J gene is TRBJ1-4, the V gene TRBV5-4; D remains unclear. The V gene lost 5 bases and the J gene lost 5 bases, with 13 bases spanning the gap. Germline loops: CDR1 SGHNT, CDR2 YYREEE (reference sequence). The CDR3 is made up of 14 amino acids. In DNA, the CDR3 is TGTGCCAGCAGGCCCGGACTGACAAATGAAAAACTGTTTTTT. Translated: CASRPGLTNEKLFF.

This clone was detected only a few times. The genes are TRBV19 and TRBJ1-2; 7 positions match TRBD1. V lost 5 bases and J lost 2; bases outside the gene matches: 5. Looked up from germline, CDR1 is LNHDA and CDR2 is SQIVND (reference sequence). CDR3 length: 14 residues. The CDR3 spells CASSPTGLNYGYTF. CDR3 coding DNA: TGTGCCAGTAGTCCGACAGGGTTGAACTATGGCTACACCTTC.

This CDR3 is CASSLEGVIDIQYF. The CDR3 DNA follows: TGTGCCAGCAGCTTAGAGGGGGTCATAGACATTCAGTACTTC. The chain combines TRBV7-9 with TRBJ2-4; tentatively, D is TRBD1 (6 bases). Germline V gene lookup returns CDR1 SEHNR and CDR2 FQNEAQ (reference sequence). V lost 1 base and J lost 8, with 12 bases in between. This CDR3 contains 14 residues. Supplemented by reference TRBV7-9 and TRBJ2-4, the full variable domain reads DTGVSQNPRHKITKRGQNVTFRCDPISEHNRLYWYRQTLGQGPEFLTYFQNEAQLEKSRLLSDRFSAERPKGSFSTLEIQRTEQGDSAMYLCASSLEGVIDIQYFGAGTRLSVL.

The chain couples TRBV4-3 to TRBJ1-6, with D perhaps TRBD1 (5 bases). The CDR3 spans 17 residues. The V gene's germline CDR1 is LGHNA and CDR2 YSLEER. Trimming removed 2 bases from V and 7 bases from J, with 18 bases in between. CDR3 DNA: TGCGCCAGCAGCCAAACGGAAACGACAGCGTCAAATTCACCCCTCCACTTT. This codes for CASSQTETTASNSPLHF.

This clone was detected only once. V is TRBV5-4 and J is TRBJ1-5, with a possible D match to TRBD1 (5 bases). V lost 0 bases and J 7 bases, leaving 14 bases between the germline ends. The CDR3 has 15 amino acids. In germline, CDR1 is SGHNT, CDR2 YYREEE (reference sequence). The CDR3 sequence: CASSLGGGGGQPQHF. The CDR3 DNA reads TGTGCCAGCAGCTTGGGCGGCGGGGGAGGGCAGCCCCAGCATTTT.

The rearrangement joins TRBV19 to TRBJ2-7, with 8 bases aligning to TRBD1. The ends lost 4 bases at V and 3 bases at J; junction bases unmatched: 5. Germline V gene lookup returns CDR1 LNHDA and CDR2 SQIVND (reference sequence). The CDR3 sequence is 14 residues long. CDR3 sequence: CASSSTGTGYEQYF. Here the CDR3 DNA reads TGTGCCAGTAGTAGCACCGGGACAGGCTACGAGCAGTACTTC.

The CDR3 reads CASSEASLAGDAAEQFF. As DNA, the CDR3 is TGTGCCAGCAGTGAAGCGAGTCTAGCGGGGGACGCGGCGGAGCAGTTCTTC. The gene calls are TRBV2 and TRBJ2-1; TRBD2 aligns across 10 bases. After removal of 0 bases from V and 10 bases from J, the junction contained 12 bases not matched to a gene. CDR1 and CDR2 from the germline V gene are SNHLY and FYNNEI. The CDR3 has 17 amino acids.

V is TRBV27 and J is TRBJ2-7; possible D gene TRBD1, 6 bases. This CDR3 region has 13 residues. Germline-derived CDR1 and CDR2 are MNHEY and SMNVEV (reference sequence). V was shortened by 0 bases and J by 6 bases, with 9 bases between the two germline ends. CDR3 residues: CASSLSWGPEQYF. DNA of the CDR3: TGTGCCAGCAGTTTATCATGGGGGCCCGAGCAGTACTTC.

The chain is built from TRBV6-5 and TRBJ2-3, with TRBD2 matching over 8 bases. The V gene's germline CDR1 is MNHEY and CDR2 SVGAGI. CDR3 size: 16 residues. V lost 3 bases and J lost 5; bases outside the gene matches: 10. The CDR3 sequence: CASSYWTGGPGDTQYF. The CDR3 DNA sequence: TGTGCCAGCAGTTATTGGACGGGGGGGCCTGGAGATACGCAGTATTTT.

The rearrangement links TRBV4-2 to TRBJ1-5, with D perhaps matching TRBD1 (6 bases). Trimming took off 5 bases at V and 1 base at J, with 21 bases between the two ends. Germline values: CDR1 LGHNA, CDR2 YNFKEQ. The CDR3 is made up of 18 amino acids. The CDR3: CASSTELGQFSSNQPQHF. In nucleotides, the CDR3 is TGTGCCAGCAGCACAGAACTTGGACAGTTCAGCAGCAATCAGCCCCAGCATTTT.

The CDR3 sequence: CASSETRTGSGYTF. The CDR3 bases are TGCGCCAGCAGTGAAACTCGGACAGGCTCTGGCTACACCTTC. The chain recombines TRBV10-1 with TRBJ1-2, with 7 bases aligning to TRBD1. V trimming: 3 bases; J trimming: 7 bases; junction bases outside the gene matches: 8. Germline V gene sequence: CDR1 WNHNN, CDR2 SYGVQD (reference sequence). CDR3 size: 14 residues.

V gene TRBV15 combines with J gene TRBJ1-2; a possible D gene is TRBD1 (6 bases). In germline, CDR1 is LNHNV, CDR2 YYDKDF (reference sequence). V was trimmed by 0 bases and J by 5 bases, leaving 13 bases between them. CDR3 length equals 15 residues. The CDR3 bases are TGTGCCACCAGCAGAGATTCTGTGGGGGCATATGGCTACACCTTC. The encoded protein is CATSRDSVGAYGYTF. The whole variable domain, remainder taken from reference TRBV15 and TRBJ1-2, is DAMVIQNPRYQVTQFGKPVTLSCSQTLNHNVMYWYQQKSSQAPKLLFHYYDKDFNNEADTPDNFQSRRPNTSFCFLDIRSPGLGDTAMYLCATSRDSVGAYGYTFGSGTRLTVV.

This sequence joins TRBV5-1 and TRBJ2-1; maybe TRBD2 (5 bases). CDR1 is SGHRS, CDR2 YFSETQ, per germline. This CDR3 region has 13 residues. V was shortened by 5 bases and J by 7 bases, with 13 bases between the two germline ends. CDR3 bases: TGCGCCAGCAGTTCGAGGGTCTCGAATGAGCAGTTCTTC. Its protein product is CASSSRVSNEQFF.

The genes are TRBV5-1 and TRBJ2-3; TRBD1 agrees at 8 bases. The ends lost 4 bases at V and 0 bases at J; junction bases unmatched: 1. This CDR3 has 14 amino acids. CDR1 SGHRS and CDR2 YFSETQ come from the germline V gene. CDR3 in amino acids: CASSRDRSTDTQYF. The CDR3 region has the DNA TGCGCCAGCAGCAGGGACAGGAGCACAGATACGCAGTATTTT.

This clone occurred once. The CDR3 sequence: CASSWAKKETQYF. In DNA form, the CDR3 reads TGTGCCAGCAGTTGGGCCAAAAAAGAGACCCAGTACTTC. The chain joins TRBV6-4 to TRBJ2-5; D gene uncertain. The germline V gene encodes CDR1 MRHNA and CDR2 SNTAGT. Between the trimmed V and J ends, which lost 5 bases and 3 bases, there was a span of 10 bases. This CDR3 is 13 amino acids long.